The entry below describes one T cell receptor beta chain. Its specificity is not known. This sample was taken from a study of siplizumab effects on memory and regulatory T cells. Study-level findings and limits: The drug siplizumab significantly decreased the alloreactive sequences that could be traced to unstimulated CD4+ memory cells. The study found that mappable alloreactive CD4+ clones averaged around 72% Treg-derived with siplizumab and over 25% in controls. The alloresponse seemed to draw substantially on naive T cells, which appeared more diverse than memory cells. It was not possible to assign a naive or memory phenotype to roughly 80-96% of proliferating CD4+ or CD8+ clones.

Data came from immunoSEQ multiplex PCR; TCRdb stores just in-frame clones and leaves some out. The sample lists about 50,000 clones; nearly 95% were seen once. Deletions cut 0 bases from V and 6 bases from J, with 9 bases between. The CDR3 runs to 13 residues. Looked up from germline, CDR1 is MGHRA and CDR2 is YSYEKL. This clonotype was sampled from a human donor in good health. This sequence joins TRBV4-1 and TRBJ2-7, with a weak D call TRBD2 (5 bases). Sequenced input: CD8+ T cells sorted from blood. CDR3 coding DNA: TGCGCCAGCAGCCAAGATCTAGCTTTCGAGCAGTACTTC. This sequence encodes CASSQDLAFEQYF.